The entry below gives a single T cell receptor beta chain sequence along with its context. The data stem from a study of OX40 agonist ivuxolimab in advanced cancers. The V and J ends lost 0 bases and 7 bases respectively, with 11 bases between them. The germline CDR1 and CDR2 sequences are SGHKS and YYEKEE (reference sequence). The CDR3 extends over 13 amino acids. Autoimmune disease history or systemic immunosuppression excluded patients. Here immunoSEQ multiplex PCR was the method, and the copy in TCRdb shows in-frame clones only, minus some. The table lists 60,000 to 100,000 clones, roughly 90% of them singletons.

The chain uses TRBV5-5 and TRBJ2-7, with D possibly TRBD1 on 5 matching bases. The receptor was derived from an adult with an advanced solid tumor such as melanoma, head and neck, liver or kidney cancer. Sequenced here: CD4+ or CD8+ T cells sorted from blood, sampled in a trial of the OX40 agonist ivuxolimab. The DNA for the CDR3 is TGTGCCAGCAGCTTGGTAAGGGGTTGGGAGCAGTACTTC. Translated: CASSLVRGWEQYF.